The subject of this entry is one TCR beta chain. Its antigen is unidentified. A CD45RO/CCR7/CD25/CD127/CD95/CD27 panel sorted naive, central memory, regulatory and stem cell-like memory CD4+ cells. Sequenced material consisted of expressed TCRB transcripts (all of the isolated RNA was reverse transcribed). The assay was immunoSEQ multiplex PCR, and TCRdb's table has in-frame clones only and misses some. Among over 700,000 clones listed, about a sixth were seen once. The source of the sample is a study of beta chain features in type 1 diabetes. Points from the study as a whole: Type 1 diabetes patients showed a moderate but significant shortening of TCRB CDR3s in all four CD4+ subsets. Naive, central memory and Treg TCRB repertoires seemed to resemble each other more closely in patients than they did in healthy donors.

The CDR3 is made up of 11 amino acids. Germline CDR1 and CDR2: SNHLY and FYNNEI. The ends lost 8 bases at V and 5 bases at J; junction bases unmatched: 2. Material for sequencing was naive CD4+ T cells from blood. V and J are TRBV2 and TRBJ1-2; the match to TRBD1 covers 7 bases. The sequence was obtained from a woman between 18 and 30 years old in good health. The CDR3 DNA reads TGTGCCAGCGGGACAGCTTATGGCTACACCTTC. It is translated as CASGTAYGYTF.